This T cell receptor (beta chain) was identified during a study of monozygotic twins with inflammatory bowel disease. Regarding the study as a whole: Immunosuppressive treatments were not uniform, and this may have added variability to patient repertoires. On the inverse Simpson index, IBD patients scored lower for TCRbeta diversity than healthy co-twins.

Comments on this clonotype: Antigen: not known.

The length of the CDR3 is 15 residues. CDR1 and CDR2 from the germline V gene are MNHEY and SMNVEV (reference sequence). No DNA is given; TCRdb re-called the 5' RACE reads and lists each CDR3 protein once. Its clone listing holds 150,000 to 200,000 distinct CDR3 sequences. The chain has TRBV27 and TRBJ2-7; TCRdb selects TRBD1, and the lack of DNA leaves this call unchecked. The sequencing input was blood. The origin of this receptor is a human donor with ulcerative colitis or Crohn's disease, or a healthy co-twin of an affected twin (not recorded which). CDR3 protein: CASSFRTGGSNEQYF.